This T cell receptor beta chain emerged from a study of blood T cell repertoires in COVID-19. Across the study: Samples taken during acute and convalescent COVID-19 were collected in the United States, Italy and Spain. PBMCs, B-cell-depleted T cells, or T cells provided the cDNA or gDNA that made up the material.

In the original analysis: Amplification from reference gene primers served as the basis for estimated nucleated cell counts. Some clones are missing from TCRdb's copy, which holds only in-frame ones; the method was immunoSEQ multiplex PCR. D and trimming were read from the DNA, whereas the V and J calls and clone size are those reported in that table. The sample includes about 220,000 clones, approximately 84% of them seen just once. The CDR3 loop spans 16 amino acids. V was cut by 4 bases and J by 2 bases, with 16 bases left in between. Germline CDR1 reads SGDLS; CDR2 reads YYNGEE. This TCR came from a woman aged 25 to 39 who had recovered from COVID-19. The chain combines TRBV9 with TRBJ1-5, with a possible D match to TRBD1 (5 bases). The sample consisted of peripheral blood. In DNA form, the CDR3 reads TGTGCCAGCAGCCCAGATCCGGGCAGGGGCAATCAGCCCCAGCATTTT. It codes for CASSPDPGRGNQPQHF.